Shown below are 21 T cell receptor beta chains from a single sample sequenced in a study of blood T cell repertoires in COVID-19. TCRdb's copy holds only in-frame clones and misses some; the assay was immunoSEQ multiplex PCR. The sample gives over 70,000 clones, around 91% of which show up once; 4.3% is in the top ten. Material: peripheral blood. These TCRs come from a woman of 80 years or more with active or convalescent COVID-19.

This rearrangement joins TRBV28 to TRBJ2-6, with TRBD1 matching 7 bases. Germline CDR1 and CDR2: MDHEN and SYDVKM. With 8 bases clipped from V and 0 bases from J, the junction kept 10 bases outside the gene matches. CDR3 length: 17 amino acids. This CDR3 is CASAPGTEISGANVLTF. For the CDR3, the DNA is TGTGCCAGCGCCCCCGGGACAGAGATCTCTGGGGCCAACGTCCTGACTTTC.

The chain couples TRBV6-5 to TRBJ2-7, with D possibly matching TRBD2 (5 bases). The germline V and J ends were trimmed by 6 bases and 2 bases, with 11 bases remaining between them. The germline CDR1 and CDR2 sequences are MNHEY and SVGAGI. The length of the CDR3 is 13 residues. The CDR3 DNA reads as TGTGCCAGCAGCCCCGTGAGGGCCTACGAGCAGTACTTC. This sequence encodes CASSPVRAYEQYF.

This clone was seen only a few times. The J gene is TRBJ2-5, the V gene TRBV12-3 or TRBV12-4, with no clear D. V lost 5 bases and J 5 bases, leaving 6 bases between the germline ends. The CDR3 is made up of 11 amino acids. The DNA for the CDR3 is TGTGCCAGCAGTCGGGTCGAGACCCAGTACTTC. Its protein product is CASSRVETQYF.

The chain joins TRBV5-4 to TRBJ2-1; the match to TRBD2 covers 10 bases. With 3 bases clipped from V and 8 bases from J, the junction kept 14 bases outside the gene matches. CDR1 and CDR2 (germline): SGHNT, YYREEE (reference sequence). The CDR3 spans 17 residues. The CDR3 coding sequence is TGTGCCAGCAGCTATGGGGGATCTAGCGGGAGTGTCCATGAGCAGTTCTTC. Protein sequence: CASSYGGSSGSVHEQFF.

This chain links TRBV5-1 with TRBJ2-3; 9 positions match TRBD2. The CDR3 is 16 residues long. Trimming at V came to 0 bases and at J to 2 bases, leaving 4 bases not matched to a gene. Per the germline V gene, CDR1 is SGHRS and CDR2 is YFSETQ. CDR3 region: CASSLALAGPTDTQYF. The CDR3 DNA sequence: TGCGCCAGCAGCTTGGCTCTAGCGGGACCCACAGATACGCAGTATTTT. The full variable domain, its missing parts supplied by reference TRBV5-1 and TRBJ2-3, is KAGVTQTPRYLIKTRGQQVTLSCSPISGHRSVSWYQQTPGQGLQFLFEYFSETQRNKGNFPGRFSGRQFSNSRSEMNVSTLELGDSALYLCASSLALAGPTDTQYFGPGTRLTVL.

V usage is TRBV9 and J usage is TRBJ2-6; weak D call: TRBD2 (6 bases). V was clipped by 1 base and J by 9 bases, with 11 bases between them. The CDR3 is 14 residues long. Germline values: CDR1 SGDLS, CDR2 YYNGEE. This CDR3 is CASSVRSSDNVLTF. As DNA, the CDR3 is TGTGCCAGCAGCGTACGGTCTAGCGACAACGTCCTGACTTTC.

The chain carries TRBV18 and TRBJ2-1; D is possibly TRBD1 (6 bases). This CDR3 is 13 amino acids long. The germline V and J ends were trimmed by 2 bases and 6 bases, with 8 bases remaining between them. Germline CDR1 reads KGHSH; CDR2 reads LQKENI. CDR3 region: CASSPGQPNEQFF. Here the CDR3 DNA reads TGTGCCAGCTCACCAGGACAGCCCAATGAGCAGTTCTTC.

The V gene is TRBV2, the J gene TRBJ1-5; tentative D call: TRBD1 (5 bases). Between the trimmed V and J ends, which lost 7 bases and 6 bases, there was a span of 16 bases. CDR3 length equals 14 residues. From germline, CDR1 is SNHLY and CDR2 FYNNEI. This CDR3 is CASKVPGQGQPQHF. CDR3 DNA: TGTGCCAGCAAAGTTCCAGGGCAGGGTCAGCCCCAGCATTTT.

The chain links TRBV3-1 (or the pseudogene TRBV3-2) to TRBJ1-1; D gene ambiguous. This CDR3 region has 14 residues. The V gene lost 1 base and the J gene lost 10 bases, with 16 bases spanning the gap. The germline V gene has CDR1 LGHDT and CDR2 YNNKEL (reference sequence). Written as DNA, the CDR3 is TGTGCCAGCAGCCAAGGAATAACCCAGTCTGTAGCTTTCTTT. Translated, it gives CASSQGITQSVAFF.

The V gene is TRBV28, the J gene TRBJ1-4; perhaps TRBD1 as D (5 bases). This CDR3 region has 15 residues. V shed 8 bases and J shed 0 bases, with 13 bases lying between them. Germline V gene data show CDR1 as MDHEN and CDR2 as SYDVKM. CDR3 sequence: CASGGRDSTNEKLFF. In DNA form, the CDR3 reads TGTGCCAGCGGGGGACGGGACTCAACTAATGAAAAACTGTTTTTT.

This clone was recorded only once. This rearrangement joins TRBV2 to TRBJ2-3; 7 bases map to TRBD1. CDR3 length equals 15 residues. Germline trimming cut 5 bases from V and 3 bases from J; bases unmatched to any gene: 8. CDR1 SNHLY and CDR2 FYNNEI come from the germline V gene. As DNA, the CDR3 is TGTGCCAGCAGTCCTCTATCGACAGGGACAGATACGCAGTATTTT. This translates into CASSPLSTGTDTQYF.

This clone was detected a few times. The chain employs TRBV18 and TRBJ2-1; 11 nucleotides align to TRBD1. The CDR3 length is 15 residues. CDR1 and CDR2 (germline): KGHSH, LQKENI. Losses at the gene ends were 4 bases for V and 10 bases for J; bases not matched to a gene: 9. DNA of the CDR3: TGTGCCAGCTCACGGACAGGGGGCGGTGGAAACGAGCAGTTCTTC. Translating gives CASSRTGGGGNEQFF.

CDR3 residues: CSASEGGGRGYTF. In DNA, the CDR3 is TGCAGTGCTAGTGAGGGCGGGGGGCGCGGCTACACCTTC. The J gene is TRBJ1-2, the V gene TRBV20-1; D is possibly TRBD1 (6 bases). The V and J ends lost 3 bases and 8 bases respectively, with 16 bases between them. CDR1 and CDR2 (germline): DFQATT, SNEGSKA (reference sequence). The length of the CDR3 is 13 residues.

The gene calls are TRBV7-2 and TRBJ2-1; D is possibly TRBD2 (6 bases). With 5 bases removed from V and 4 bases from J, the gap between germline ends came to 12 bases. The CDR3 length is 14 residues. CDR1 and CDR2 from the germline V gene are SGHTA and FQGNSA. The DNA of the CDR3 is TGTGCCAGCAGCCCGGACGGGAGATACAATGAGCAGTTCTTC. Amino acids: CASSPDGRYNEQFF.

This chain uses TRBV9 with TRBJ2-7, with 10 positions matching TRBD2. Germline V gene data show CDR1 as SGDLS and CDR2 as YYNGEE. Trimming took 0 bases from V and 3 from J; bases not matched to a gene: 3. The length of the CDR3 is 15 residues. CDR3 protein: CASSVGPSGSYEQYF. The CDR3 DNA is TGTGCCAGCAGCGTAGGCCCTAGCGGGAGCTACGAGCAGTACTTC.

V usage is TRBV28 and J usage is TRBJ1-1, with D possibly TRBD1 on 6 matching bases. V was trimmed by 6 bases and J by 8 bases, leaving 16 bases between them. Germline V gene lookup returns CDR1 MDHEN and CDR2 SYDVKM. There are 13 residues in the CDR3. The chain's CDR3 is CASRSRDTNEAFF. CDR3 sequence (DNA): TGTGCCAGCAGGAGCCGGGACACAAACGAAGCTTTCTTT.

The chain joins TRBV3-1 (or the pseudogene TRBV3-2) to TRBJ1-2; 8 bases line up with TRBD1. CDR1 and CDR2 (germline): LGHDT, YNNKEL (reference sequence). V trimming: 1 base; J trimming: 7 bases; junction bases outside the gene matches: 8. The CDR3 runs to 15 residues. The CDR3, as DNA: TGTGCCAGCAGCCAAGTTCACAGGGGGGCGGGTGGCTACACCTTC. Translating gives CASSQVHRGAGGYTF.

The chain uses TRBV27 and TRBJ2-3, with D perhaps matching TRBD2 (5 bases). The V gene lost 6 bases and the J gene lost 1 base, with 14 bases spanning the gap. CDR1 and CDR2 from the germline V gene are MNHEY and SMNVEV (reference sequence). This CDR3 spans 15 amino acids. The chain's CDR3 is CASREVGARTDTQYF. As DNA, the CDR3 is TGTGCCAGCAGGGAGGTCGGAGCCCGCACAGATACGCAGTATTTT.

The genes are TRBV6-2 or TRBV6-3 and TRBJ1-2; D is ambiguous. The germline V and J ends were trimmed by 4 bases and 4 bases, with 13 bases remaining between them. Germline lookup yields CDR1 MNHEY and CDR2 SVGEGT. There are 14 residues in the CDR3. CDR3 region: CASSSEAVFYGYTF. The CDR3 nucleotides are TGTGCCAGCAGTTCTGAGGCAGTCTTCTATGGCTACACCTTC.

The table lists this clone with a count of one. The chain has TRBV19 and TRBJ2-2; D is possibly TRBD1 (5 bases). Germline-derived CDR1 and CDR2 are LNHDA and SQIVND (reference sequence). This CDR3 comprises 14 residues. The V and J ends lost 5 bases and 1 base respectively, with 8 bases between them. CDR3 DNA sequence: TGTGCCAGTAGTGTAACAGGGAACACCGGGGAGCTGTTTTTT. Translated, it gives CASSVTGNTGELFF.

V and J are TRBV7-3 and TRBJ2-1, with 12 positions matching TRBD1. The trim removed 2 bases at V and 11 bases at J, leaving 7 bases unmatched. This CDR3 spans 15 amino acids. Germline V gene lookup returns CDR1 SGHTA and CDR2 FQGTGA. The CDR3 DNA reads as TGTGCCAGCAGCTTATCCGGGACAGGGGGCGCAAAGCAGTTCTTC. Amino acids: CASSLSGTGGAKQFF.